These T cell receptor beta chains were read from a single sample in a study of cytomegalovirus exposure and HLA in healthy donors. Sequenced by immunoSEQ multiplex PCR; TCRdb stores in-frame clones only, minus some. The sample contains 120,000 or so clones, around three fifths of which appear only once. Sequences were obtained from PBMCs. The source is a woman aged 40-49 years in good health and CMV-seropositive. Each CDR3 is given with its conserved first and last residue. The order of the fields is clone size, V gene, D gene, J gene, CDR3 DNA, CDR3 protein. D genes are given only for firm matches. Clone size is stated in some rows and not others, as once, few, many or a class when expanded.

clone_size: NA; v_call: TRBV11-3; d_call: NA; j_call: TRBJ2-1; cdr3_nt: TGTGCCAGCAGCCTTAACAGGGACAATGAGCAGTTCTTC; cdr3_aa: CASSLNRDNEQFF
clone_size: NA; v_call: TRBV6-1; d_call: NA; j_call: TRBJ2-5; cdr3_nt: TGTGCCAGCAGTGAAAATCAGGCTCAAGAGACCCAGTACTTC; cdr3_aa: CASSENQAQETQYF
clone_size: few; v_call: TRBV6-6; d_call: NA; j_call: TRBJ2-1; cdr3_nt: TGTGCCAGCAGTTCCCGTTGGTCGGAGAAGGGGAATGAGCAGTTCTTC; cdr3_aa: CASSSRWSEKGNEQFF
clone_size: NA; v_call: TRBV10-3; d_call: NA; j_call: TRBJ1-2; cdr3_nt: TGTGCCATCAGTCAGGGAAATAACTATGGCTACACCTTC; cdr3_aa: CAISQGNNYGYTF
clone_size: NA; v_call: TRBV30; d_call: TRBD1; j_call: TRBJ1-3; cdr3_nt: TGTGCCTGGTGGACAGGCTCTGGAAACACCATATATTTT; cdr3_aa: CAWWTGSGNTIYF
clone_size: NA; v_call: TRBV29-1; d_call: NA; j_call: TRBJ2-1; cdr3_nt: TGCAGCGTTGACAAATATAGCGGTGGTGCCCGGATTGCCGCCTACAATGAGCAGTTCTTC; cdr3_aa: CSVDKYSGGARIAAYNEQFF
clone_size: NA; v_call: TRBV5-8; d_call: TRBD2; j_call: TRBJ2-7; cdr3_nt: TGTGCCAGCAGCGGCGGGGGGAACCCGAGGAGGGAGCAGTACTTC; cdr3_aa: CASSGGGNPRREQYF
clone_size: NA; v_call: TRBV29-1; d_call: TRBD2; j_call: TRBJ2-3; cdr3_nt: TGCAGCGTCGCCGGGGGGGTCTCCACAGATACGCAGTATTTT; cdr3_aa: CSVAGGVSTDTQYF
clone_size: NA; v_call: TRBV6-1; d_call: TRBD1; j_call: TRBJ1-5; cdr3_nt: TGTGCCAGCAGGGAACAGGAGGGGGCCAATCAGCCCCAGCATTTT; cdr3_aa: CASREQEGANQPQHF
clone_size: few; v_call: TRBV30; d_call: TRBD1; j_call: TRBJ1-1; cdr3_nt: TGTGCCTGGAGTGGGACAGGGCTTGAAGCTTTCTTT; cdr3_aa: CAWSGTGLEAFF
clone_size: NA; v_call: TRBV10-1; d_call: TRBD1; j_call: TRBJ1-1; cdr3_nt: TGCGCCAGCGCCAGACAGGGGGCGGCAGCTTTCTTT; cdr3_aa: CASARQGAAAFF
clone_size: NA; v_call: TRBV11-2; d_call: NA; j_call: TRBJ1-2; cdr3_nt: TGTGCCAGCAGCTCCGAGACGGGGTTAGGCTATGGCTACACCTTC; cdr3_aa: CASSSETGLGYGYTF
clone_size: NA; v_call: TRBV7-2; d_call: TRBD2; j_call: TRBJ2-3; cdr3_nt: TGTGCCAGCAGCTTCGGACTAGCGGGGGGGAGGGATACGCAGTATTTT; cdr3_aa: CASSFGLAGGRDTQYF
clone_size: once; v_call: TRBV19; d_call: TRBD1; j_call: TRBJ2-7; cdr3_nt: TGTGCCAGTAGCCACAGGCAGGGGGCGCCTGAGCAGTACTTC; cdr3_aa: CASSHRQGAPEQYF
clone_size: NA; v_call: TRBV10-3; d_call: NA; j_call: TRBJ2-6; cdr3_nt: TGTGCCATCAGTGTATCGGGGGGCGCCATAGCTGGGGCCAACGTCCTGACTTTC; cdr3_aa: CAISVSGGAIAGANVLTF
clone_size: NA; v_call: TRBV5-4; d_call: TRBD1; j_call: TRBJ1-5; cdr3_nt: TGTGCCAGCAGCGCCGACGGGACAGGGAATCAGCCCCAGCATTTT; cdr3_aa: CASSADGTGNQPQHF
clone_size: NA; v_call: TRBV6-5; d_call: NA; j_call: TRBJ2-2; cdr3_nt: TGTGCCAGCAGTCAACACGGGGAGCTGTTTTTT; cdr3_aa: CASSQHGELFF
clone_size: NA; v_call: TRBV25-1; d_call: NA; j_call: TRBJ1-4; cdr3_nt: TGTGCCAGCAAGGGGGAGACGAAGGGTGAAAAACTGTTTTTT; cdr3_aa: CASKGETKGEKLFF
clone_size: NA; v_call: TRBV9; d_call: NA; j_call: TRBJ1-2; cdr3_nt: TGTGCCAGCAGCACCGATCGACGGGTTAACTATGGCTACACCTTC; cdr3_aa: CASSTDRRVNYGYTF
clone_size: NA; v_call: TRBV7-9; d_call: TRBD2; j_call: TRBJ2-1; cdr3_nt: TGTGCCAGCAGCTACACGCCGCTAGCGGGAGGGGAGCAGTTCTTC; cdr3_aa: CASSYTPLAGGEQFF
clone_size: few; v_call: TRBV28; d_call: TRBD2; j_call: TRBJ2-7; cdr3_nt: TGTGCCAGCAGCCTACGGGGCGGGAGTGGAGAGCAGTACTTC; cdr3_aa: CASSLRGGSGEQYF
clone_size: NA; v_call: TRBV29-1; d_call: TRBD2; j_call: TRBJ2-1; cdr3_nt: TGCAGCGTTGAGGGACTAGCGGGCCAAGGGTCCTACAATGAGCAGTTCTTC; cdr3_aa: CSVEGLAGQGSYNEQFF
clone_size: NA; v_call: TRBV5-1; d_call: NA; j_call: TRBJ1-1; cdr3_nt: TGCGCCAGCAGCGAAAACAGGGACGAAGCTTTCTTT; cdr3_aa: CASSENRDEAFF
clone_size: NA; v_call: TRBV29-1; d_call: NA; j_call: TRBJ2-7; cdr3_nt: TGCAGCGTTTCGGACAGATCCTACGAGCAGTACTTC; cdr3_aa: CSVSDRSYEQYF
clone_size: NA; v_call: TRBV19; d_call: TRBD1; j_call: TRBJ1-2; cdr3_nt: TGTGCCAGTAGGCGGACAGGCGGGAACTATGGCTACACCTTC; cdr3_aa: CASRRTGGNYGYTF
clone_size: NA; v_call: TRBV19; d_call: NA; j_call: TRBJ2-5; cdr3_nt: TGTGCCAGTAGTATAGGAGTGGGAGGACAAGAGACCCAGTACTTC; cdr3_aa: CASSIGVGGQETQYF
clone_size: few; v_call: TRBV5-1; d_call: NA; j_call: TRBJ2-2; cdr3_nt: TGCGCCAGCAGCTTGCAAGGCGGCGCCGGGGAGCTGTTTTTT; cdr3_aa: CASSLQGGAGELFF
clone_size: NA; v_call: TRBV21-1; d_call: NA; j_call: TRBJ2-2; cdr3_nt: TGTGCCAGCAGGAAGGGACTAGCGGTGAACACCGGGGAGCTGTTTTTT; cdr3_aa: CASRKGLAVNTGELFF
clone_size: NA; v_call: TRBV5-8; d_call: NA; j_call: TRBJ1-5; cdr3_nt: TGTGCCAGCAGCTTGGGGGAGGGTGGCCAGCCCCAGCATTTT; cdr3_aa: CASSLGEGGQPQHF
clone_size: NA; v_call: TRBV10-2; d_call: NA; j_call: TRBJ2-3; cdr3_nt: TGCGCCAGCGCGTTATCAGGGGCTGCCACAGATACGCAGTATTTT; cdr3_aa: CASALSGAATDTQYF
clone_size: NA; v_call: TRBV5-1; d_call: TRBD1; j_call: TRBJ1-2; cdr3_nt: TGCGCCAGCAGCTTTTCCGGGACAGGTCTCTATGGCTACACCTTC; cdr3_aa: CASSFSGTGLYGYTF